The present T cell receptor (beta chain) was sequenced within a study of T-cell reconstitution after alpha-beta-depleted transplantation in children. Whole-study results and caveats: Reports say that about two months after transplant, the alpha-beta T cells came out of several hundred graft clones that had expanded. Newly produced T cells mostly accounted for T-cell counts and diversity one year post-transplant. Surviving recipient T cells and thymic progenitors accounted for the high day-60 TCRbeta diversity observed in some patients.

V lost 1 base and J 7 bases, leaving 7 bases between the germline ends. Germline V gene sequence: CDR1 LGHDT, CDR2 YNNKEL (reference sequence). The CDR3 extends over 12 amino acids. Of note for this clonotype: The antigen remains undetermined.

Unique molecular identifiers were incorporated when the TCRbeta library was constructed. TCRdb reprocessed the PCR reads via MiXCR and lists one record per CDR3 protein. The repertoire includes approximately 630,000 distinct CDR3 sequences, around 13% of them detected once, and 0.79% sits in the top ten. The chain recombines TRBV3-1 with TRBJ1-1; D is unclear. The material sequenced was PBMCs, taken before TCRalphabeta/CD19-depleted stem cell transplant. The clonotype was recovered from a girl aged 2 to 9 with congenital amegakaryocytic thrombocytopenia, due to receive a stem cell transplant. CDR3 sequence (DNA): TGTGCCAGCAGCCAAGCCGGCTTTGAAGCTTTCTTT. It yields the protein CASSQAGFEAFF.